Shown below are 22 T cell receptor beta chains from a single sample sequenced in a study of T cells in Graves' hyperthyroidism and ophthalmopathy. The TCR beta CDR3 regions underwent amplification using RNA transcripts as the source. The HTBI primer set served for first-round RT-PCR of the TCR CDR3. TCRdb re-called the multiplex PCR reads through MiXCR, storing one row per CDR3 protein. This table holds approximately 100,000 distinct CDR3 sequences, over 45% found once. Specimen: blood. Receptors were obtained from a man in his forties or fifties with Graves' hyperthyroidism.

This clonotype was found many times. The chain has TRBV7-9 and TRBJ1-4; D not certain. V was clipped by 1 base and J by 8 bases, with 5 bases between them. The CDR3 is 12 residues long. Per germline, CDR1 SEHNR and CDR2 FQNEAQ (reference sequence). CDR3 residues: CASSLVGEKLFF. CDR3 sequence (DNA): TGTGCCAGCAGCTTAGTCGGCGAAAAACTGTTTTTT.

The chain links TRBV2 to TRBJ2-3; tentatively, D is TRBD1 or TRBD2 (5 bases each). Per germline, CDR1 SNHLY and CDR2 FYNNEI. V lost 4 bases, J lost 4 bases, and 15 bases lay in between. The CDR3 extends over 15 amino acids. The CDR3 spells CASSASGRGSDTQYF. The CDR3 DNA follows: TGTGCCAGCAGTGCCTCGGGACGGGGCTCAGATACGCAGTATTTT.

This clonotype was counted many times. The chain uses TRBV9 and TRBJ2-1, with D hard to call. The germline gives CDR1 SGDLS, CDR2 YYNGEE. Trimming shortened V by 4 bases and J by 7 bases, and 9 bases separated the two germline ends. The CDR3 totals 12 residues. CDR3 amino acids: CASSPSANEQFF. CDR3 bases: TGTGCCAGCAGCCCCAGCGCTAATGAGCAGTTCTTC.

The DNA for the CDR3 is TGTGCCAGCAGCGTAGCCAGCGGGAGGGGCTACACCTTC. Translated: CASSVASGRGYTF. The rearrangement uses TRBV9 and TRBJ1-2; D call uncertain. The germline CDR1 and CDR2 sequences are SGDLS and YYNGEE. This CDR3 contains 13 residues. V gave up 0 bases and J gave up 8 bases, with 11 bases separating them.

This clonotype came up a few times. CDR3 protein: CATHQGSSYNEQFF. The CDR3 region has the DNA TGTGCCACTCACCAGGGGAGCTCCTACAATGAGCAGTTCTTC. The rearrangement joins TRBV27 to TRBJ2-1, with a weak D call TRBD1 (6 bases). The germline CDR1 and CDR2 sequences are MNHEY and SMNVEV (reference sequence). The V end lost 10 bases, the J end lost 0 bases, and 13 bases lay between the germline ends. The CDR3 is 14 residues long.

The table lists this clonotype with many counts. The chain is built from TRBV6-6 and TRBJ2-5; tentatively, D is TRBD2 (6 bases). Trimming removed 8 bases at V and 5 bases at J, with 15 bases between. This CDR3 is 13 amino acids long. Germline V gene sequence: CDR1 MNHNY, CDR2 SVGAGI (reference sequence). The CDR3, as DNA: TGTGCCAGCCGGTCGGGAGTCGGGGAGACCCAGTACTTC. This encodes CASRSGVGETQYF.

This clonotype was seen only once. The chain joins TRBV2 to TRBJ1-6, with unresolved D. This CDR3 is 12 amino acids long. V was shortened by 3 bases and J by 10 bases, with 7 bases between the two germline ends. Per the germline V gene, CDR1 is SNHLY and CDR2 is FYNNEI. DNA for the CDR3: TGTGCCAGCAGTGACAGGATCTCACCCCTCCACTTT. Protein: CASSDRISPLHF.

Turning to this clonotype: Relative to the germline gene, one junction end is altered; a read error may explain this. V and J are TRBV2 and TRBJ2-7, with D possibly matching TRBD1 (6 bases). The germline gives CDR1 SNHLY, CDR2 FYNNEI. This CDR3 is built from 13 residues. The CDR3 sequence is CASTQGRAYEQYF. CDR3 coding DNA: TGTGCCAGCACACAGGGCAGGGCCTATGAGCAGTACTTC.

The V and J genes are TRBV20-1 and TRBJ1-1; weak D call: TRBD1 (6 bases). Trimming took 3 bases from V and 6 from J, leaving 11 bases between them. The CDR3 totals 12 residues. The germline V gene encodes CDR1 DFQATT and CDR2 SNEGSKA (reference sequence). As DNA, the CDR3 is TGCAGTGCTAGGGACAGCAGCTCTGAAGCTTTCTTT. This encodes CSARDSSSEAFF.

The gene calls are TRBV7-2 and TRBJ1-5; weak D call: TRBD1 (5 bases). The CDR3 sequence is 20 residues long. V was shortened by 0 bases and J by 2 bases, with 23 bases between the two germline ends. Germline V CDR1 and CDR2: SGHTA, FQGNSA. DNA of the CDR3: TGTGCCAGCAGCTTAGCGCAAGGCAGCTCCTACGGAGGGGGCAATCAGCCCCAGCATTTT. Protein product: CASSLAQGSSYGGGNQPQHF. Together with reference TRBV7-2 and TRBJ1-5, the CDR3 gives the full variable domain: GAGVSQSPSNKVTEKGKDVELRCDPISGHTALYWYRQSLGQGLEFLIYFQGNSAPDKSGLPSDRFSAERTGGSVSTLTIQRTQQEDSAVYLCASSLAQGSSYGGGNQPQHFGDGTRLSIL.

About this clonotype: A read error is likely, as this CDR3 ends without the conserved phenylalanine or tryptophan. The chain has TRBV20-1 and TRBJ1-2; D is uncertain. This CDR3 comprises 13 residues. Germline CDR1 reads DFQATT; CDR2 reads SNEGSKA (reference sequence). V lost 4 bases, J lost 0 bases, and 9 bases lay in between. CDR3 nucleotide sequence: TGCAGTGCTACGAGAACAGCTAACTATGGCTACACCCTC. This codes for CSATRTANYGYTL.

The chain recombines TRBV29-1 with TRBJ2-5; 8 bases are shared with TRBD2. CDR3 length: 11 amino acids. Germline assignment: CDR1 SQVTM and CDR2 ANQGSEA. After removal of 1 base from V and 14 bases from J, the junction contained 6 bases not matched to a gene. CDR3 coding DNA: TGCAGCGTTGAAGTAGCGGGGCGGTCTTACTTC. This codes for CSVEVAGRSYF.

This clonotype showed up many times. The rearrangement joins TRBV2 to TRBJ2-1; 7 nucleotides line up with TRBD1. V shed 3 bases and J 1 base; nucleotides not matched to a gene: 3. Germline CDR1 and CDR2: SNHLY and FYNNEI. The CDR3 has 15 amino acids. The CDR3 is CASSERGQSYNEQFF. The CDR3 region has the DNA TGTGCCAGCAGTGAGAGGGGACAGTCCTACAATGAGCAGTTCTTC.

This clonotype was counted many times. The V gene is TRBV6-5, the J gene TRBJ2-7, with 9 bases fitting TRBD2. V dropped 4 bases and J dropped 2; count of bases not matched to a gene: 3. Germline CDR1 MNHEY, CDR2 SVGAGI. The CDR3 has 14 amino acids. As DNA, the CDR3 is TGTGCCAGCAGTTTTAGCGGGGGCCCCTACGAGCAGTACTTC. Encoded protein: CASSFSGGPYEQYF.

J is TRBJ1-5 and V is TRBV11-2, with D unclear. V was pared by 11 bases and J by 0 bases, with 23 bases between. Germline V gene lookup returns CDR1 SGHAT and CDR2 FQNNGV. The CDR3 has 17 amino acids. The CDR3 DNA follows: TGTGCCTGGAGCTGGCAGACCCAACCGTATAGCAATCAGCCCCAGCATTTT. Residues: CAWSWQTQPYSNQPQHF.

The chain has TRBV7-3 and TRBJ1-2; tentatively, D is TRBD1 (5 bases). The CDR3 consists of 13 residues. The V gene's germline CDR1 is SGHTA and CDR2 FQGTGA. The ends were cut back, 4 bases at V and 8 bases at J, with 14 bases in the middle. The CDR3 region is CASSSGGAKGYTF. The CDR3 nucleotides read TGTGCCAGCAGCTCGGGAGGGGCAAAAGGCTACACCTTC.

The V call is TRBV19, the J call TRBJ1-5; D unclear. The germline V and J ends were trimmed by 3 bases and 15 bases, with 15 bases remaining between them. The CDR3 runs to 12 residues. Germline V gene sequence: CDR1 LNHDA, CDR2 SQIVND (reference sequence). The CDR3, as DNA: TGTGCCAGTAGTATGAGGCGGGAGGATCGGCATTTT. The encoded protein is CASSMRREDRHF. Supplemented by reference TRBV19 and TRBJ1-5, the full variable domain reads DGGITQSPKYLFRKEGQNVTLSCEQNLNHDAMYWYRQDPGQGLRLIYYSQIVNDFQKGDIAEGYSVSREKKESFPLTVTSAQKNPTAFYLCASSMRREDRHFGDGTRLSIL.

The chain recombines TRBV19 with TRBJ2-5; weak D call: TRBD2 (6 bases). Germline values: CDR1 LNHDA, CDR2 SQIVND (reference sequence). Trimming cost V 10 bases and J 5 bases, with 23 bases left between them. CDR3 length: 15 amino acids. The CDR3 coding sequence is TGTGCCACCTCAATAGTGGGAGCAGGGAGGGAGACCCAGTACTTC. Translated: CATSIVGAGRETQYF.

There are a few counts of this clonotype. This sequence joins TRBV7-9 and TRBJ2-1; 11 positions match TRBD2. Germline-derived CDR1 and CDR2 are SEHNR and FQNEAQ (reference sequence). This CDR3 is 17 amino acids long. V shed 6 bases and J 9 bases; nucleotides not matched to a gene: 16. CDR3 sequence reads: CASSFDRLAGRTSEQFF. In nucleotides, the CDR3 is TGTGCCAGCAGTTTCGACAGACTAGCGGGAAGGACTAGTGAGCAGTTCTTC.

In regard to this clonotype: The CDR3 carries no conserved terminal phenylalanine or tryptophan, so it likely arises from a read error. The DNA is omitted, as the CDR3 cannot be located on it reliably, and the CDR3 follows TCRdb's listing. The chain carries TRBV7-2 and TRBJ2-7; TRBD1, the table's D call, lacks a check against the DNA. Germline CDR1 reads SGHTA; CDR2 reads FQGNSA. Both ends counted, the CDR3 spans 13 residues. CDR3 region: CASSFKPGSEQCL.

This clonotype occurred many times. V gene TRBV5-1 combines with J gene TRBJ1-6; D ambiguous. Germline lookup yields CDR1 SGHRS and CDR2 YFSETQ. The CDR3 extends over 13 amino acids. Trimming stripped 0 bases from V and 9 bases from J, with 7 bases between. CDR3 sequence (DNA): TGCGCCAGCAGCTTGGCGGGCGGTTCACCCCTCCACTTT. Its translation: CASSLAGGSPLHF.

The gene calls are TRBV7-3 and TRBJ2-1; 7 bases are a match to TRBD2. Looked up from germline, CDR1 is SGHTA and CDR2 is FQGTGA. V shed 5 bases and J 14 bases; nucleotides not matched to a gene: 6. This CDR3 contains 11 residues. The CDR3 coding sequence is TGTGCCAGCAGCAAAAGAGGGAGGGAGTTCTTC. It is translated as CASSKRGREFF. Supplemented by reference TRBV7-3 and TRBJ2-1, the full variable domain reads GAGVSQTPSNKVTEKGKYVELRCDPISGHTALYWYRQSLGQGPEFLIYFQGTGAADDSGLPNDRFFAVRPEGSVSTLKIQRTERGDSAVYLCASSKRGREFFGPGTRLTVL.